The rows below give T cell receptor beta chains drawn from one sample of a study of shared clonotypes between healthy human individuals. Data came from immunoSEQ multiplex PCR; TCRdb stores just in-frame clones and leaves some out. The sample has some 580,000 clones; less than 98% are singletons. The sequenced sample consisted of naive CD4+ T cells sorted from blood. The receptors here all came from a woman in her 30s in good health. The conserved cysteine and the conserved F or W are not part of the CDR3 here.

j_call v_call cdr3_aa
TRBJ1-1 TRBV28 ASSPPSTEAF
TRBJ1-1 TRBV5-1 ASSIGQGLTEAF
TRBJ1-5 TRBV6-5 ASRGTGPNQPQH
TRBJ1-1 TRBV7-9 ASSLSQNTEAF
TRBJ1-2 TRBV18 ASSPSPEVRGYT
TRBJ1-4 TRBV5-8 ASSTGQVSTNEKLF
TRBJ1-4 TRBV19 ASSPRPLGEKLF
TRBJ1-1 TRBV2 TPRRGNTEAF
TRBJ2-5 TRBV13 ASSLYPGTRQETQY
TRBJ2-7 TRBV7-2 ASSLDALGQY
TRBJ2-5 TRBV29-1 SVGLYQETQY
TRBJ1-3 TRBV9 ASSPRPSSSGNTIY
TRBJ2-2 TRBV27 ASSGLGLAVNTGELF
TRBJ1-1 TRBV11-3 ASSFAENTEAF
TRBJ1-2 TRBV5-1 ASRIGTSGSVT
TRBJ2-6 TRBV5-1 ASSLALKNSGANVLT
TRBJ1-5 TRBV9 ASSGGGVNQPQH
TRBJ1-3 TRBV6-1 ASSDGGTRGNTIY
TRBJ2-5 TRBV29-1 SVDTAQETQY
TRBJ2-5 TRBV6-1 ASRATGEETQY
TRBJ1-2 TRBV6-1 ASSEAGRGDIYGYT
TRBJ2-3 TRBV2 ASSEPAVVGDTQY